This T cell receptor beta chain was sequenced for a study of Graves' ophthalmopathy and Graves' hyperthyroidism. The sample holds a few counts of this clonotype. The study amplified TCR beta CDR3 regions using RNA transcripts. After a first-round RT-PCR with HTBI primers, a second-round multiplex PCR was run. Using its own MiXCR run on the multiplex PCR reads, TCRdb lists one record per CDR3 protein. The sample shows hundreds of thousands of distinct CDR3 sequences, about a fifth of them seen only once. The V end was cut by 4 bases, the J end by 3 bases, with 18 bases between. The germline V gene has CDR1 MGHRA and CDR2 YSYEKL. The CDR3 covers 16 residues.

The material sequenced was peripheral blood. This clonotype originated in a young woman with stable Graves' hyperthyroidism. Some clones in this sample may be carry-over from other donors' samples. The chain links TRBV4-1 to TRBJ2-5; maybe TRBD2 (5 bases). The CDR3 DNA sequence: TGCGCCAGCAGCCGTATCTCGACTACCCTGAAAGAGACCCAGTACTTC. Translating it yields CASSRISTTLKETQYF.